This T cell receptor beta chain stems from a study of human T cells and chemical hapten exposure. MiXCR, run by TCRdb on the RACE reads, gives a single entry per CDR3 protein. The data contain around 71,000 distinct CDR3 sequences, over 7.5% of them singletons. This clonotype counts as medium-sized (0.01 to 0.1%). Sample time point: patch test 1, 2 weeks after DPC sensitization. Treatment meaning: therapeutic diphenylcyclopropenone sensitization with weekly scalp DPC. Sequencing started from total RNA isolated from unfractionated whole blood. The V end lost 5 bases, the J end lost 10 bases, and 17 bases lay between the germline ends. The CDR3 runs 13 residues. Germline V gene data show CDR1 as SGHAT and CDR2 as FQNNGV.

This sample comprised whole blood, obtained in connection with sensitization to the hapten diphenylcyclopropenone (DPC). The clonotype originates from a woman between 40 and 55 years old with alopecia areata. Some clones in this sample may be carry-over from other donors' samples. This rearrangement joins TRBV11-2 to TRBJ1-1; unclear D gene. CDR3 nucleotides: TGTGCCAGCAGCCGCCGAGTTTTTGAAGGAGCTTTCTTT. This sequence encodes CASSRRVFEGAFF.